This TCR beta chain was identified in a study of CD8+ T cells in alopecia areata (dated by TCRdb to the late 2010s). About the study as a whole: The treated patients took part in an open-label pilot trial in which moderate-to-severe alopecia areata was treated with oral tofacitinib at 5 to 10 mg twice daily. Patients stayed on tofacitinib for 6 to 18 months and then had 6 months of follow-up off drug so that delayed response and recurrence could be assessed. Disease severity in treated patients was measured with the SALT score, which quantifies the percentage of affected scalp surface area. To study T cell clonal expansion in alopecia areata, the researchers applied high-throughput TCRbeta sequencing to both the C3H/HeJ mouse model and human patients. In humans, TCRbeta sequencing was performed on scalp tissue and on sorted CD4+ and CD8+ peripheral blood T cells from healthy controls and from patients with patchy or totalis/universalis alopecia areata. Tofacitinib-treated patients had biopsies at baseline and at 4 and 24 weeks of treatment, with a later scalp biopsy in several patients. Clonality in the scalp was compared among normal scalp (n=4), patchy alopecia areata scalp (n=8), and alopecia totalis/universalis scalp (n=8). RNA came from the PAXgene miRNA kit for fixed scalp, the miRNeasy kit for PBMCs, and the RNeasy kit for mouse skin. immunoSEQ multiplex PCR using 35 Vbeta forward primers and 13 Jbeta reverse primers was used to amplify TCRbeta CDR3 regions.

What the work shows at the level of the full study, not this receptor alone: Because the treated cohort was small and included a single nonresponder, larger studies are needed to assess links between baseline CD8+ expansion and response. Higher clonality and more expanded CD8+ clones were observed in lesional scalp than in normal scalp, particularly in alopecia totalis/universalis, a finding suggestive of antigenic drive. Many expanded lesional clones were found to persist in scalp and blood during tofacitinib treatment, and relapse after treatment cessation may be partly explained by this persistence. Scalp TCR repertoire analysis is complicated because resident alphabeta T cells in normal human skin are also sequenced, whereas mouse skin is dominated by gammadelta T cells. TCR sequences shared between patients were less clear than in mice, possibly partly because of HLA diversity in the patient population. Tofacitinib significantly decreased scalp clonality and the number of expanded CD8+ clones among the top 100 scalp clones.

Preparation of the library involved the immunoSEQ multiplex PCR assay. To provide template for TCR sequencing, every sample had RNA extracted and reverse transcribed into cDNA. First-strand cDNA was synthesized using SuperScript III with a 2:1 mix of oligo-dT and random hexamers. A synthetic immune receptor repertoire was used to assess amplification bias, and residual bias was removed computationally. The authors' analysis ran thus. After raw reads were preprocessed to remove errors, the CDR3 was defined following IMGT conventions as running from the conserved cysteine to phenylalanine. To get clonality, Shannon entropy was normalized by log2 of the number of productive unique TCRs and the result was subtracted from 1. CD4 or CD8 identity of scalp clones was inferred by cross-referencing scalp TCRbeta sequences with sorted blood CD4 and CD8 repertoires. The immuneACCESS repertoire file appears here via TCRdb, limited to in-frame rearrangements. These files lack a portion of the clones; in checked studies, under half of the deficit traces to unresolved V genes, and the cause of the others is not known. V and J calls and clone size are given by that table; D and trimming were obtained from the DNA. The sample table shows some 200,000 clones, and less than 45% are seen once. The ten most abundant clones make up around 3% of the sample.

The meaning of the sample's treatment or condition label: oral pan-JAK inhibitor, 5-10 mg twice daily. From alopecia areata patients, peripheral blood was collected along with lesional scalp punch biopsies. PBMCs were separated by density centrifugation and stained for CD3, CD4 and CD8, after which CD4+ and CD8+ T cells were sorted on a FACSAria. In the case of this clone: The target of this receptor is not known. One base away there is no much larger clone; base qualities are not given.

V gives up 5 bases and J gives up 9 bases, and the segment between their germline ends measures 23 bases. Via the germline V gene (reference sequence), CDR1 is MNHEY and CDR2 SMNVEV. From the cysteine up to the phenylalanine, the CDR3 has a length of 16 residues. Solely the CDR3 DNA is kept, with 48 bases framed from the first base. The input for sequencing was CD4+ T cells sorted from blood, taken between weeks 36 and 40, from a patient treated with tofacitinib. The chain is encoded by TRBV27 joined to TRBJ2-1, with no confident D gene call. The receptor comes from a human donor with alopecia areata. The CDR3 here reads CASSPKVRLQPLEQFF. The nucleotide sequence is given as TGTGCCAGCAGTCCGAAAGTCCGTTTACAACCTCTTGAGCAGTTCTTC.